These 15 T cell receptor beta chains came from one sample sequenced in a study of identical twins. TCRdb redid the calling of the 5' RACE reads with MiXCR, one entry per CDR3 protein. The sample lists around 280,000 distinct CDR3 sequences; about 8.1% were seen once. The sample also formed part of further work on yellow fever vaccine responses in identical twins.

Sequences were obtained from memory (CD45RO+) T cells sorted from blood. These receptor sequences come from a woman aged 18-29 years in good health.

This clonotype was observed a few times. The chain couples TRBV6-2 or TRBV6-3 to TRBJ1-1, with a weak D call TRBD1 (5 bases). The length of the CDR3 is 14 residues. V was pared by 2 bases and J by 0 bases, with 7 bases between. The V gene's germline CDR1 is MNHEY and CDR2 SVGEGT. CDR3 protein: CASSYGHMNTEAFF. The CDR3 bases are TGTGCCAGCAGTTACGGACACATGAACACTGAAGCTTTCTTT.

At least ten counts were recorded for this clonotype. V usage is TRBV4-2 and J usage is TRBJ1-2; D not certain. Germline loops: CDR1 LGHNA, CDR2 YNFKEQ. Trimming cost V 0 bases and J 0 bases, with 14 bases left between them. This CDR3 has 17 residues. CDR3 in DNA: TGTGCCAGCAGCCAAGATATCGACTTCCGAGCTAACTATGGCTACACCTTC. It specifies CASSQDIDFRANYGYTF.

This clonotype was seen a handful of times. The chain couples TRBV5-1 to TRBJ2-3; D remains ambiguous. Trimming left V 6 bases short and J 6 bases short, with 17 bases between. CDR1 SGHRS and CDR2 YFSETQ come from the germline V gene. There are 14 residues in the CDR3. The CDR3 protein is CASKESQPVDTQYF. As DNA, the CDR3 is TGCGCCAGCAAAGAGAGTCAGCCAGTCGATACGCAGTATTTT.

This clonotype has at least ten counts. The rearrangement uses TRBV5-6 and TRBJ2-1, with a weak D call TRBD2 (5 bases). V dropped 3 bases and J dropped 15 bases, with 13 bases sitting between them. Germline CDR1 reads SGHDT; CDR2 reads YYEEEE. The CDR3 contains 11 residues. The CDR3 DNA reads TGTGCCAGCAGCTCCGGGGAGTCCTCGTTCTTC. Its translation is CASSSGESSFF.

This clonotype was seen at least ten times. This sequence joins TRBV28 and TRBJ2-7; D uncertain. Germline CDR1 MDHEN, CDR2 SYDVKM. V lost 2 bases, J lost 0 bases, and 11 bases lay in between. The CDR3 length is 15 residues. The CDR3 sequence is CASSLPALSSYEQYF. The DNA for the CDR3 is TGTGCCAGCAGTTTACCAGCCCTGAGCTCCTACGAGCAGTACTTC.

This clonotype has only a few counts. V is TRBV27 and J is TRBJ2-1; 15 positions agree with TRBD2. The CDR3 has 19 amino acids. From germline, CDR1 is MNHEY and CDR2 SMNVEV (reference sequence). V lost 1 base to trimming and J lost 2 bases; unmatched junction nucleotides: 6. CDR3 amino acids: CASSLFGTSGGFTYNEQFF. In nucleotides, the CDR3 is TGTGCCAGCAGTTTATTCGGGACTAGCGGGGGGTTCACCTACAATGAGCAGTTCTTC.

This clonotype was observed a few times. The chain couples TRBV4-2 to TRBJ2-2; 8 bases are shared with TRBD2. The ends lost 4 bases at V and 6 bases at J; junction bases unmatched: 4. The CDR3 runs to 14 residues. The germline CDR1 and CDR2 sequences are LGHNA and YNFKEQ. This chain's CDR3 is CASSLSGEAGELFF. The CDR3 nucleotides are TGTGCCAGCAGCCTTAGCGGGGAGGCCGGGGAGCTGTTTTTT.

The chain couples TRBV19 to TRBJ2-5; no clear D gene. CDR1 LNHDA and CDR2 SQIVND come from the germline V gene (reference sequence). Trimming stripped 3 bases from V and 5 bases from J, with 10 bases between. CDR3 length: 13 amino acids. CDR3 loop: CASSMSVLETQYF. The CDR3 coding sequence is TGTGCCAGTAGTATGTCAGTATTGGAGACCCAGTACTTC. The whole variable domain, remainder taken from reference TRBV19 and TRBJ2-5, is DGGITQSPKYLFRKEGQNVTLSCEQNLNHDAMYWYRQDPGQGLRLIYYSQIVNDFQKGDIAEGYSVSREKKESFPLTVTSAQKNPTAFYLCASSMSVLETQYFGPGTRLLVL.

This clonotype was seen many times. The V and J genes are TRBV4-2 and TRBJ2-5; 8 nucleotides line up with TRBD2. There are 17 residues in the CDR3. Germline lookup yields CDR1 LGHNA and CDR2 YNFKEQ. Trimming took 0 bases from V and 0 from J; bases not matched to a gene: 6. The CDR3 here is CASSQEPQRGYQETQYF. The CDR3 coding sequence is TGTGCCAGCAGCCAAGAACCCCAGCGGGGGTACCAAGAGACCCAGTACTTC.

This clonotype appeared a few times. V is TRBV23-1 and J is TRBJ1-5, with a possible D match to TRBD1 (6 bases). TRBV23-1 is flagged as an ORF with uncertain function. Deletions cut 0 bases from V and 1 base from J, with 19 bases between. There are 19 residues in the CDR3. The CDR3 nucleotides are TGCGCCAGCAGTCAATCGAAAGGGGGACCGACCAAGAGCAATCAGCCCCAGCATTTT. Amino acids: CASSQSKGGPTKSNQPQHF.

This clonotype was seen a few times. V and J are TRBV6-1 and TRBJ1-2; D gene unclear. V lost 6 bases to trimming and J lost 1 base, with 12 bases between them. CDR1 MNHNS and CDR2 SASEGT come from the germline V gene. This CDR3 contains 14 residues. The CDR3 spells CASSPDPDNYGYTF. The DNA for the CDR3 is TGTGCCAGCAGCCCAGACCCCGATAACTATGGCTACACCTTC.

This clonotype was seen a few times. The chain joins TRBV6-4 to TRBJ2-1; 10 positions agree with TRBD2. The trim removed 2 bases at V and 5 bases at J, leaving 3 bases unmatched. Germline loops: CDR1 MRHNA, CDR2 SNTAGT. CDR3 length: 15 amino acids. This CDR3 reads CASSDLAGEHNEQFF. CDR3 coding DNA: TGTGCCAGCAGTGACCTAGCGGGAGAACACAATGAGCAGTTCTTC.

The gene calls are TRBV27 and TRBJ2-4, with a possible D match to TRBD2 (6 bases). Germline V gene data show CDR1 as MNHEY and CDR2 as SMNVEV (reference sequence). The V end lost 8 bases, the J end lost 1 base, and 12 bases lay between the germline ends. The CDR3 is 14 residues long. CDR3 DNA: TGTGCCAGCGGGCGTGGGGGGGCCAAAAACATTCAGTACTTC. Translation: CASGRGGAKNIQYF.

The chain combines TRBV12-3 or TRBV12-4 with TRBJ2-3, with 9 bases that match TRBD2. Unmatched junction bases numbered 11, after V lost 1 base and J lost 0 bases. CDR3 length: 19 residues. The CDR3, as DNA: TGTGCCAGCAGTTTAGGAGGACAGAGACTAGCGGAGAGCACAGATACGCAGTATTTT. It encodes CASSLGGQRLAESTDTQYF.

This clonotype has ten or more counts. The CDR3 spells CASSDIPDQPQHF. CDR3 DNA sequence: TGCGCCAGCAGCGATATACCAGATCAGCCCCAGCATTTT. This sequence joins TRBV5-1 and TRBJ1-5; no definite D call. The CDR3 contains 13 residues. Trimming pared 4 bases from V and 5 bases from J, leaving 10 bases between. Germline V gives CDR1 SGHRS, CDR2 YFSETQ.